The 27 T cell receptor beta chains reported below all come from one sample, sequenced in a study of shared clonotypes between healthy human individuals. CD8 cells classed as naive were CD45RO-negative and positively selected for CCR7, excluding terminally differentiated effector memory CD45RA+ cells. Sequencing used immunoSEQ multiplex PCR; TCRdb keeps in-frame clones, though not all of them. There are around 610,000 clones in the sample; about 96% occur only once, and roughly 0.12% lies in the top ten. What was sequenced was naive CD8+ T cells sorted from blood. The receptors shown here come from a woman younger than 45 in good health.

CDR3 in amino acids: CASSSEGAYEQYF. CDR3 coding DNA: TGTGCCAGCAGCTCTGAGGGTGCCTACGAGCAGTACTTC. The chain has TRBV13 and TRBJ2-7, with D tentatively TRBD2 (5 bases). Germline V lookup: CDR1 PRHDT, CDR2 FYEKMQ (reference sequence). The CDR3 extends over 13 amino acids. Between the trimmed V and J ends, which lost 4 bases and 2 bases, there was a span of 9 bases.

The chain couples TRBV28 to TRBJ2-1, with a possible D match to TRBD2 (8 bases). The CDR3 sequence is 19 residues long. CDR1 and CDR2 (germline): MDHEN, SYDVKM. V shed 7 bases and J shed 2 bases, with 27 bases lying between them. Here the CDR3 DNA reads TGTGCCAGCACCCCTAGCGGGCGGCCGAACAGGGGAGCCTACAATGAGCAGTTCTTC. It translates to CASTPSGRPNRGAYNEQFF.

The J gene is TRBJ2-7, the V gene TRBV27, with D tentatively TRBD2 (7 bases). The length of the CDR3 is 14 residues. Trimming took off 1 base at V and 6 bases at J, with 13 bases between the two ends. CDR1 is MNHEY, CDR2 SMNVEV, per germline (reference sequence). The CDR3 DNA follows: TGTGCCAGCAGTTTATTAGCTCGGGGGGCCGAGCAGTACTTC. Translating it yields CASSLLARGAEQYF.

This rearrangement joins TRBV7-9 to TRBJ2-2; 8 nucleotides align to TRBD2. Germline CDR1 and CDR2: SEHNR and FQNEAQ (reference sequence). The V and J ends lost 5 bases and 5 bases, in that order; junction bases with no gene match: 10. This CDR3 has 16 residues. Written as DNA, the CDR3 is TGTGCCAGCAGCCTATCCAGCGGGAGCCATACCGGGGAGCTGTTTTTT. Amino acid sequence: CASSLSSGSHTGELFF.

This chain links TRBV4-2 with TRBJ2-1; the match to TRBD2 covers 7 bases. Germline V lookup: CDR1 LGHNA, CDR2 YNFKEQ. J gave up 0 bases and V 0 bases, and 5 bases lay outside the gene matches. The CDR3 totals 17 residues. The CDR3 coding sequence is TGTGCCAGCAGCCAAGATAGGCGGGAGAGCTCCTACAATGAGCAGTTCTTC. Translation gives CASSQDRRESSYNEQFF.

The V gene is TRBV2, the J gene TRBJ2-1; TRBD2 agrees at 8 bases. CDR3 length: 14 amino acids. V dropped 8 bases and J dropped 8; count of bases not matched to a gene: 11. In germline, CDR1 is SNHLY, CDR2 FYNNEI. CDR3 sequence: CASQASGRSDEQFF. The CDR3 nucleotides are TGTGCCAGCCAGGCCAGCGGGAGATCAGATGAGCAGTTCTTC. Filled out from reference TRBV2 and TRBJ2-1, the complete variable domain reads EPEVTQTPSHQVTQMGQEVILRCVPISNHLYFYWYRQILGQKVEFLVSFYNNEISEKSEIFDDQFSVERPDGSNFTLKIRSTKLEDSAMYFCASQASGRSDEQFFGPGTRLTVL.

This chain uses TRBV5-1 with TRBJ2-5; D gene uncertain. This CDR3 has 14 residues. Germline V gives CDR1 SGHRS, CDR2 YFSETQ. V lost 4 bases, J lost 4 bases, and 14 bases lay in between. CDR3 nucleotides: TGCGCCAGCAGCCCGGCTCGGGTACCAGAGACCCAGTACTTC. Translating it yields CASSPARVPETQYF. The whole variable domain, remainder taken from reference TRBV5-1 and TRBJ2-5, is KAGVTQTPRYLIKTRGQQVTLSCSPISGHRSVSWYQQTPGQGLQFLFEYFSETQRNKGNFPGRFSGRQFSNSRSEMNVSTLELGDSALYLCASSPARVPETQYFGPGTRLLVL.

The chain couples TRBV13 to TRBJ2-1; D is perhaps TRBD1 (5 bases). Germline V gene sequence: CDR1 PRHDT, CDR2 FYEKMQ (reference sequence). Deletions cut 4 bases from V and 4 bases from J, with 17 bases between. The CDR3 runs 16 residues. The CDR3 sequence: CASSSTRVAFYNEQFF. The CDR3 DNA reads TGTGCCAGCAGCTCAACCAGGGTAGCATTTTACAATGAGCAGTTCTTC.

This chain links TRBV2 with TRBJ1-1; no clear D. Germline CDR1 SNHLY, CDR2 FYNNEI. This CDR3 is built from 15 residues. V was cut by 1 base and J by 0 bases, with 9 bases left in between. CDR3 amino acids: CASSEGPTVNTEAFF. DNA for the CDR3: TGTGCCAGCAGTGAAGGTCCTACAGTGAACACTGAAGCTTTCTTT.

The chain carries TRBV10-3 and TRBJ2-7; D is unclear. Germline CDR1 is ENHRY and CDR2 is SYGVKD. CDR3 size: 14 residues. V gave up 5 bases and J gave up 3 bases, with 14 bases separating them. CDR3 amino acids: CAISPRGSNYEQYF. Written as DNA, the CDR3 is TGTGCCATCAGTCCGCGAGGTTCAAACTACGAGCAGTACTTC.

The chain couples TRBV2 to TRBJ2-1; 12 bases fit TRBD2. This CDR3 region has 17 residues. The V segment lost 1 base and the J segment 4 bases; nucleotides outside the gene matches: 5. In germline, CDR1 is SNHLY, CDR2 FYNNEI. CDR3 coding DNA: TGTGCCAGCAGTGAAGAGGGACTAGCGGGCCGATACAATGAGCAGTTCTTC. Translated: CASSEEGLAGRYNEQFF.

The table lists this clone with a few counts. The chain employs TRBV19 and TRBJ1-5; D might be TRBD1 (5 bases). V dropped 6 bases and J dropped 0 bases, with 15 bases sitting between them. In germline, CDR1 is LNHDA, CDR2 SQIVND (reference sequence). CDR3 length equals 16 residues. CDR3 amino acids: CASSWDGTHSNQPQHF. The CDR3 DNA follows: TGTGCCAGTAGCTGGGACGGGACCCATAGCAATCAGCCCCAGCATTTT. Full variable domain (outside the CDR3, taken from reference TRBV19 and TRBJ1-5): DGGITQSPKYLFRKEGQNVTLSCEQNLNHDAMYWYRQDPGQGLRLIYYSQIVNDFQKGDIAEGYSVSREKKESFPLTVTSAQKNPTAFYLCASSWDGTHSNQPQHFGDGTRLSIL.

In DNA form, the CDR3 reads TGTGCCAGCAGTCCCACCCCCACGCAGCTTGGACTAGCGATAAATGAGCAGTTCTTC. Protein: CASSPTPTQLGLAINEQFF. V usage is TRBV27 and J usage is TRBJ2-1; 9 nucleotides line up with TRBD2. The germline CDR1 and CDR2 sequences are MNHEY and SMNVEV (reference sequence). With 5 bases clipped from V and 7 bases from J, the junction kept 21 bases outside the gene matches. The CDR3 has 19 residues.

This chain links TRBV27 with TRBJ1-1; a possible D gene is TRBD1 (5 bases). Trimming took 6 bases from V and 0 from J, leaving 17 bases between them. The CDR3 consists of 16 residues. Germline-derived CDR1 and CDR2 are MNHEY and SMNVEV (reference sequence). Here the CDR3 DNA reads TGTGCCAGCAGACCCGGTGCAGGGCCGATGAACACTGAAGCTTTCTTT. This translates into CASRPGAGPMNTEAFF.

J is TRBJ2-5 and V is TRBV5-1; D unclear. CDR1 and CDR2 from the germline V gene are SGHRS and YFSETQ. This CDR3 contains 14 residues. V gave up 2 bases and J gave up 0 bases, with 8 bases separating them. The CDR3 is CASSFARYQETQYF. The CDR3 coding sequence is TGCGCCAGCAGCTTTGCGAGGTACCAAGAGACCCAGTACTTC.

The gene calls are TRBV27 and TRBJ2-1; D uncertain. The V gene's germline CDR1 is MNHEY and CDR2 SMNVEV (reference sequence). The CDR3 has 15 amino acids. V dropped 2 bases and J dropped 5 bases, with 13 bases sitting between them. The CDR3 bases are TGTGCCAGCAGTTTAACCCCCGAGAGAAACAATGAGCAGTTCTTC. Translated: CASSLTPERNNEQFF.

This clone appeared a single time. At the DNA level, this CDR3 is encoded by other sequences in the same sample as well. The V gene is TRBV27, the J gene TRBJ2-7, with D maybe TRBD1 (5 bases). Germline V gene sequence: CDR1 MNHEY, CDR2 SMNVEV (reference sequence). This CDR3 comprises 13 residues. The V and J ends lost 3 bases and 3 bases respectively, with 9 bases between them. This chain's CDR3 is CASSLAGIYEQYF. The CDR3 DNA reads as TGTGCCAGCAGTTTGGCAGGGATCTACGAGCAGTACTTC.

V usage is TRBV4-1 and J usage is TRBJ2-1; TRBD1 agrees at 7 bases. This CDR3 contains 14 residues. CDR1 and CDR2 (germline): MGHRA, YSYEKL. The V segment lost 4 bases and the J segment 5 bases; nucleotides outside the gene matches: 5. CDR3 protein: CASSPGQNHNEQFF. As DNA, the CDR3 is TGCGCCAGCAGCCCGGGACAGAACCACAATGAGCAGTTCTTC.

The count of this clone is one. The rearrangement links TRBV2 to TRBJ2-1, with D perhaps being TRBD1 or TRBD2 (5 bases each). The V gene lost 6 bases and the J gene lost 7 bases, with 10 bases spanning the gap. This CDR3 region has 12 residues. The germline CDR1 and CDR2 sequences are SNHLY and FYNNEI. For the CDR3, the DNA is TGTGCCAGCAGGTCCAGGGAGAATGAGCAGTTCTTC. Translating gives CASRSRENEQFF.

V is TRBV7-2 and J is TRBJ2-4; D gene ambiguous. The germline V gene has CDR1 SGHTA and CDR2 FQGNSA. V was clipped by 2 bases and J by 7 bases, with 3 bases between them. The CDR3 is 11 amino acids. Here the CDR3 reads CASSLRNIQYF. The CDR3 DNA reads TGTGCCAGCAGCTTACGGAACATTCAGTACTTC.

A note on this clone: The junction departs from the called germline gene at one end, perhaps through a read error. The rearrangement joins TRBV29-1 to TRBJ2-1, with D tentatively TRBD2 (6 bases). Germline CDR1 is SQVTM and CDR2 is ANQGSEA. The CDR3 spans 13 residues. The CDR3 spells CSVDPGGAPERFF. The CDR3 nucleotides read TGCAGCGTTGACCCCGGAGGGGCGCCGGAGCGGTTCTTC.

The chain uses TRBV7-9 and TRBJ1-1; the match to TRBD1 covers 9 bases. V trimming: 5 bases; J trimming: 6 bases; junction bases outside the gene matches: 7. Germline CDR1 reads SEHNR; CDR2 reads FQNEAQ (reference sequence). This CDR3 has 14 residues. Here the CDR3 reads CASSPSDRGAEAFF. The CDR3 DNA is TGTGCCAGCAGCCCTTCGGACAGGGGCGCTGAAGCTTTCTTT. Filled out from reference TRBV7-9 and TRBJ1-1, the complete variable domain reads DTGVSQNPRHKITKRGQNVTFRCDPISEHNRLYWYRQTLGQGPEFLTYFQNEAQLEKSRLLSDRFSAERPKGSFSTLEIQRTEQGDSAMYLCASSPSDRGAEAFFGQGTRLTVV.

This CDR3 is CASSQVSVPQETQYF. CDR3 nucleotide sequence: TGTGCCAGCAGCCAAGTGTCCGTCCCCCAAGAGACCCAGTACTTC. This rearrangement joins TRBV14 to TRBJ2-5; D is undetermined. Germline CDR1 SGHDN, CDR2 FVKESK. This CDR3 region has 15 residues. Trimming pared 1 base from V and 1 base from J, leaving 10 bases between.

The chain recombines TRBV19 with TRBJ2-2; D is unresolved. CDR1 is LNHDA and CDR2 is SQIVND in the germline V gene (reference sequence). This CDR3 is 13 amino acids long. Trimming stripped 0 bases from V and 7 bases from J, with 6 bases between. CDR3 in amino acids: CASSIDPSGELFF. Written as DNA, the CDR3 is TGTGCCAGTAGTATAGATCCGAGCGGGGAGCTGTTTTTT.

The rearrangement joins TRBV6-5 to TRBJ2-1, with 8 nucleotides matching TRBD2. The V segment lost 6 bases and the J segment 0 bases; nucleotides outside the gene matches: 4. CDR3 length: 15 amino acids. Germline values: CDR1 MNHEY, CDR2 SVGAGI. The DNA for the CDR3 is TGTGCCAGCAGGAGCGGGGGACGCTCCTACAATGAGCAGTTCTTC. Translated, it gives CASRSGGRSYNEQFF.

The V gene is TRBV19, the J gene TRBJ1-4, with TRBD1 matching 11 bases. The V gene end was trimmed by 5 bases and the J gene end by 8 bases; junction bases not matched to a gene: 13. This CDR3 has 17 residues. In germline, CDR1 is LNHDA, CDR2 SQIVND (reference sequence). In DNA, the CDR3 is TGTGCCAGTAGTCCCCGCCGGGGACAGGGGGTGGTGGAAAAACTGTTTTTT. Its protein is CASSPRRGQGVVEKLFF. The full variable domain, rest sourced from reference TRBV19 and TRBJ1-4, is DGGITQSPKYLFRKEGQNVTLSCEQNLNHDAMYWYRQDPGQGLRLIYYSQIVNDFQKGDIAEGYSVSREKKESFPLTVTSAQKNPTAFYLCASSPRRGQGVVEKLFFGSGTQLSVL.

This clone was picked up one time. The chain joins TRBV7-9 to TRBJ2-5; no definite D call. With 5 bases removed from V and 1 base from J, the gap between germline ends came to 8 bases. The germline CDR1 and CDR2 sequences are SEHNR and FQNEAQ (reference sequence). The length of the CDR3 is 13 residues. CDR3 DNA: TGTGCCAGCAGCCTACTTCTCCAAGAGACCCAGTACTTC. Its protein is CASSLLLQETQYF.